This is a list of T cell receptor beta chains from one sample in a study of blood T cell repertoires in COVID-19. Clones were sequenced by immunoSEQ multiplex PCR, and TCRdb holds only the in-frame ones, with some missing. The data contain some 340,000 clones, approximately 91% of them seen just once; the ten biggest clones take up roughly 3.6%. What was sequenced was PBMCs or T cells enriched from blood (not recorded which). The receptors originated from a woman in her 30s who had been exposed to COVID-19. Each CDR3 is given with its conserved first and last residue. The D gene is left open where the match is weak. Clone sizes are given selectively: once, few, many, or a class where the clone is expanded.

>.|TRBJ2-2|TRBD2|14|TRBV3-1/TRBV3-2
TGTGCCAGCAGCCCGACTAGCACCACCGGGGAGCTGTTTTTT
CASSPTSTTGELFF
>.|TRBJ2-2|.|15|TRBV11-2
TGTGCCAGCATAGGCCTAACTAGAATCACCGGGGAGCTGTTTTTT
CASIGLTRITGELFF
>.|TRBJ1-2|TRBD1|15|TRBV9
TGTGCCAGCAGCGTATCTGGGACAGGTACCTATGGCTACACCTTC
CASSVSGTGTYGYTF
>.|TRBJ2-2|TRBD2|17|TRBV5-1
TGCGCCAGCAGCTGGAGGGCCAGGAGCGGGGGTTCCGGGGAGCTGTTTTTT
CASSWRARSGGSGELFF
>.|TRBJ1-2|TRBD1|16|TRBV4-1
TGCGCCAGCAGCCTCCCCGACAGGGAGCTGTTCTATGGCTACACCTTC
CASSLPDRELFYGYTF
>once|TRBJ1-4|.|14|TRBV5-1
TGCGCCAGCAGCGGCGAGGGACATAATGAAAAACTGTTTTTT
CASSGEGHNEKLFF
>.|TRBJ1-1|.|18|TRBV7-9
TGTGCCAGCAGGCCTCCTCTCCGGGACAATTTCATGAACACTGAAGCTTTCTTT
CASRPPLRDNFMNTEAFF
>few|TRBJ1-2|.|18|TRBV19
TGTGCCAGTAGTATACCCCCGCCTTGGGTCGACAGATGGCATGGCTACACCTTC
CASSIPPPWVDRWHGYTF
>once|TRBJ1-1|.|17|TRBV7-9
TGTGCCAGCAGCTTGGGCTTATACGACAGACTGAACACTGAAGCTTTCTTT
CASSLGLYDRLNTEAFF
>.|TRBJ2-7|.|15|TRBV7-9
TGTGCCAGCAGTCCCCCCGGGACTCAGGCCTACGAGCAGTACTTC
CASSPPGTQAYEQYF
>.|TRBJ2-2|.|15|TRBV7-2
TGTGCCAGCAGCTCACCCGGACAGTACACCGGGGAGCTGTTTTTT
CASSSPGQYTGELFF
>.|TRBJ2-1|TRBD1|15|TRBV7-2
TGTGCCAGCAGCTTTCCGGGACAGTTTTACAATGAGCAGTTCTTC
CASSFPGQFYNEQFF
>.|TRBJ2-7|TRBD1|14|TRBV20-1
TGCAGTGCTAGTCCCACAGGGGGTGCCTACGAGCAGTACTTC
CSASPTGGAYEQYF
>.|TRBJ1-1|.|13|TRBV6-5
TGTGCCAGCAAGCGGACTCCGAACACTGAAGCTTTCTTT
CASKRTPNTEAFF
>once|TRBJ1-3|.|12|TRBV29-1
TGCAGCGTTGCAGGGTCTGGAAACACCATATATTTT
CSVAGSGNTIYF
>once|TRBJ2-6|.|21|TRBV7-7
TGTGCCAGCAGCTTTACGCATTTTGGTAGGGAGTTCCTCTCTGGGGCCAACGTCCTGACTTTC
CASSFTHFGREFLSGANVLTF
>.|TRBJ2-7|TRBD1|14|TRBV19
TGTGCCAGTAGTATATCAGGGGGCGCGGACGAGCAGTACTTC
CASSISGGADEQYF
>.|TRBJ1-5|.|13|TRBV19
TGTGCCAGTAGTACTAATGATCATCAGCCCCAGCATTTT
CASSTNDHQPQHF
>once|TRBJ1-1|.|11|TRBV5-6
TGTGCCAGCAGCTTGGGCTCTAGGGCTTTCTTT
CASSLGSRAFF
>.|TRBJ2-3|.|14|TRBV9
TGTGCCAGCAGCGCGAGAGGTAGCACAGATACGCAGTATTTT
CASSARGSTDTQYF
>.|TRBJ2-3|.|13|TRBV5-4
TGTGCCAGCAGCTACTGGGGGGAATATACGCAGTATTTT
CASSYWGEYTQYF
>.|TRBJ1-1|.|14|TRBV9
TGTGCCAGCAGCGTAGAGGTGGCCAGGGGTGAAGCTTTCTTT
CASSVEVARGEAFF
>.|TRBJ1-5|.|18|TRBV11-3
TGTGCCAGCAGCTTAGTCGCAGGACAGAGAATAAACAATCAGCCCCAGCATTTT
CASSLVAGQRINNQPQHF
>.|TRBJ1-3|.|14|TRBV7-9
TGTGCCAGCAGCGAAAGGAGCTCTGGAAACACCATATATTTT
CASSERSSGNTIYF
>once|TRBJ1-5|TRBD1|14|TRBV5-6
TGTGCCAGCAGCTGGTCGGACAGGGACCAGCCCCAGCATTTT
CASSWSDRDQPQHF
>.|TRBJ2-3|TRBD1|14|TRBV19
TGTGCCAGTAGGCCGGGACAGGCCACAGATACGCAGTATTTT
CASRPGQATDTQYF
>.|TRBJ1-1|.|13|TRBV5-1
TGCGCCAGCAGCTCTGACAGCAACACTGAAGCTTTCTTT
CASSSDSNTEAFF
>few|TRBJ1-1|.|15|TRBV5-6
TGTGCCAGCAGCGCCCCACAACAGGTAGGGACTGAAGCTTTCTTT
CASSAPQQVGTEAFF
>.|TRBJ1-5|.|14|TRBV6-5
TGTGCCAGCGCGCGTACAGGGAAGAATCAGCCCCAGCATTTT
CASARTGKNQPQHF
>.|TRBJ2-1|.|15|TRBV5-1
TGCGCCAGCAGCCCCGCCAGCGCTATGTACAATGAGCAGTTCTTC
CASSPASAMYNEQFF
>.|TRBJ2-7|.|13|TRBV7-9
TGTGCCAGCAGCTTAAGGGGGAGCTACGAGCAGTACTTC
CASSLRGSYEQYF
>once|TRBJ2-3|TRBD1|14|TRBV27
TGTGCCAGCAGTTGGGGACAGGTCCCAGATACGCAGTATTTT
CASSWGQVPDTQYF
>.|TRBJ1-1|TRBD1|14|TRBV19
TGTGCCAGTACCATGACAGGGATGAACACTGAAGCTTTCTTT
CASTMTGMNTEAFF
>.|TRBJ2-2|.|15|TRBV5-1
TGCGCCAGCAGCCCCCGGGAAGGGAACACCGGGGAGCTGTTTTTT
CASSPREGNTGELFF
>.|TRBJ1-2|TRBD1|13|TRBV30
TGTGCCTGGTCGGGACAGGTGAACTATGGCTACACCTTC
CAWSGQVNYGYTF
>.|TRBJ2-5|TRBD2|15|TRBV5-1
TGCGCCAGCAGCTTGGTATCGGGGGGGCGAGAGACCCAGTACTTC
CASSLVSGGRETQYF
>.|TRBJ2-1|.|14|TRBV6-5
TGTGCCAGCAGTCGTCAAAGATTTTATAGTGAGCAGTTCTTC
CASSRQRFYSEQFF
>.|TRBJ1-2|TRBD1|14|TRBV7-9
TGTGCCAGCAGCTCCCGACAGGGGGCCTATGGCTACACCTTC
CASSSRQGAYGYTF
>.|TRBJ1-2|TRBD1|17|TRBV4-1
TGCGCCAGCAGCCAAGGGACAGGGGTGGAAGGGGTCTATGGCTACACCTTC
CASSQGTGVEGVYGYTF
>few|TRBJ1-1|.|14|TRBV7-9
TGTGCCAGCAGCACCGCCCCCCCAGGTACTGAAGCTTTCTTT
CASSTAPPGTEAFF
>few|TRBJ2-7|TRBD2|16|TRBV11-2
TGTGCCAGCAGCTTAGATGCGGGACTAGCCGTCTACGAGCAGTACTTC
CASSLDAGLAVYEQYF
>.|TRBJ2-3|TRBD2|13|TRBV3-1/TRBV3-2
TGTGCCAGCAGCCTAAATCCGGGACTAGAGAGTTATTTT
CASSLNPGLESYF
>.|TRBJ1-2|.|15|TRBV14
TGTGCCAGCAGCCAAGGAACCAGGGCCGTTAGGCAGGACACCTTC
CASSQGTRAVRQDTF
>.|TRBJ1-2|.|13|TRBV6-5
TGTGCCAGCAGGCGACAGGTGATAGGTGGCTACACCTTC
CASRRQVIGGYTF
>.|TRBJ1-5|.|15|TRBV25-1
TGTGCCAGCAGTGAGCCCGCCAGTAGCAATCAGCCCCAGCATTTT
CASSEPASSNQPQHF
>once|TRBJ1-2|.|15|TRBV7-9
TGTGCCAGCAGCCCCCGGGATAGAGTAATCTATGGCTACACCTTC
CASSPRDRVIYGYTF
>.|TRBJ1-5|.|16|TRBV7-8
TGTGCCAGCAGCCGAGGCACAGGGAGGGGCAATCAGCCCCAGCATTTT
CASSRGTGRGNQPQHF
>.|TRBJ1-3|.|15|TRBV19
TGTGCCAGTAGTATGCCCAGGGTGATTGGAAACACCATATATTTT
CASSMPRVIGNTIYF
>.|TRBJ2-7|.|13|TRBV25-1
TGTGCCAGCATTCCCCGGGGCTCCTACGAGCAGTACTTC
CASIPRGSYEQYF
>.|TRBJ2-5|.|13|TRBV5-1
TGCGCCAGCAGCTTAAAAGCACAAGAGACCCAGTACTTC
CASSLKAQETQYF
>.|TRBJ2-1|.|13|TRBV12-3/TRBV12-4
TGTGCCAGCAGTTTCGAGAGAATCAATGAGCAGTTCTTC
CASSFERINEQFF
>once|TRBJ1-5|.|13|TRBV6-5
TGTGCCAGCAGCACAGGGAAAGGCCAGCCCCAGCATTTT
CASSTGKGQPQHF
>.|TRBJ1-1|TRBD1|14|TRBV7-9
TGTGCCAGCAGCTTTTACAGGGGAGAAACTGAAGCTTTCTTT
CASSFYRGETEAFF
>.|TRBJ1-6|.|13|TRBV4-3
TGCGCCAGCGGGGGCGACTATAATTCACCCCTCCACTTT
CASGGDYNSPLHF
>.|TRBJ1-2|TRBD1|15|TRBV7-2
TGTGCCAGCAGCTATGCTATTTGGGACAGCTATGGCTACACCTTC
CASSYAIWDSYGYTF